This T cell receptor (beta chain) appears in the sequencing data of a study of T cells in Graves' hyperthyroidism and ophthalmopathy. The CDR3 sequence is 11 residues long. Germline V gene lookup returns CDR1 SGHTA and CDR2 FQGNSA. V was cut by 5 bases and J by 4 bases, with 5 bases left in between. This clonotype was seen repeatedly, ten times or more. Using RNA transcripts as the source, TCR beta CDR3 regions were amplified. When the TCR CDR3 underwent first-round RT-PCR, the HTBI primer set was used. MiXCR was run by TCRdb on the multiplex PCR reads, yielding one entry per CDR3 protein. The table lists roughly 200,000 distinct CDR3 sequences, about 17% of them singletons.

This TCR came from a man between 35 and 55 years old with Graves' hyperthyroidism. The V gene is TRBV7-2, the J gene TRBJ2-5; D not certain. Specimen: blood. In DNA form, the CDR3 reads TGTGCCAGCAGCGCCACAGAGACCCAGTACTTC. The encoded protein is CASSATETQYF.